This is a list of T cell receptor beta chains from one sample in a study of identifying expanded T cells in peripheral blood. The data were produced by immunoSEQ multiplex PCR, yet TCRdb's version contains in-frame clones alone and is incomplete. The sample has about 82,000 clones, around 90% seen once. Material for sequencing was blood. These receptors were obtained from a person between 18 and 69 years old in good health. The CDR3 runs from the conserved cysteine through the conserved F or W. D genes are given only for firm matches. Some rows mark clone size as missing; the rest say once, few, many or name a class of expanded clone.

len	abundance	v_gene	d_gene	j_gene	CDR3aa	CDR3nt
12	-	TRBV4-2	-	TRBJ1-2	CASSQAEGGYTF	TGTGCCAGCAGCCAGGCCGAAGGGGGCTACACCTTC
15	-	TRBV30	-	TRBJ1-6	CAWSAADSGNSPLHF	TGTGCCTGGAGTGCCGCAGACAGTGGGAATTCACCCCTCCACTTT
16	-	TRBV7-9	TRBD2	TRBJ2-5	CASSFSSSGVSETQYF	TGTGCCAGCAGCTTCTCTTCTAGCGGGGTAAGTGAGACCCAGTACTTC
14	-	TRBV6-5	-	TRBJ2-3	CASSYYGHPDTQYF	TGTGCCAGCAGTTACTATGGGCACCCGGATACGCAGTATTTT
17	-	TRBV30	-	TRBJ1-1	CAWSVRLFRGARTEAFF	TGTGCCTGGAGTGTACGTCTTTTCCGGGGCGCGAGGACTGAAGCTTTCTTT
13	-	TRBV10-3	-	TRBJ1-5	CAISPGKDQPQHF	TGTGCCATCAGCCCAGGTAAGGATCAGCCCCAGCATTTT
17	-	TRBV7-7	-	TRBJ1-1	CASSLGCWASLNTEAFF	TGTGCCAGCAGCTTAGGGTGTTGGGCGTCCCTGAACACTGAAGCTTTCTTT
14	-	TRBV6-1	TRBD1	TRBJ1-2	CASGGQGANYGYTF	TGTGCCAGCGGGGGACAGGGGGCCAACTATGGCTACACCTTC
16	few	TRBV21-1	-	TRBJ1-6	CASARTLPTGVSPLHF	TGTGCCAGCGCCCGAACCTTGCCGACAGGGGTCTCACCCCTCCACTTT
13	-	TRBV9	-	TRBJ2-1	CASSVTEPGEQFF	TGTGCCAGCAGCGTAACGGAACCTGGGGAGCAGTTCTTC
17	-	TRBV7-2	-	TRBJ1-3	CASSLRPGAVGGNTIYF	TGTGCCAGCAGCTTAAGGCCAGGGGCGGTTGGTGGAAACACCATATATTTT
15	-	TRBV5-4	-	TRBJ2-2	CASSLKGIISGELFF	TGTGCCAGCAGCTTGAAGGGTATTATATCCGGGGAGCTGTTTTTT
14	few	TRBV6-1	TRBD1	TRBJ1-5	CASLLGQGNQPQHF	TGTGCCAGCCTCTTAGGACAGGGCAATCAGCCCCAGCATTTT
15	-	TRBV19	TRBD1	TRBJ2-1	CARPRQGMSYNEQFF	TGTGCCAGACCTAGACAGGGGATGTCCTACAATGAGCAGTTCTTC
17	-	TRBV12-5	-	TRBJ1-2	CASGSARLLGIGNGYTF	TGTGCTAGTGGGTCGGCACGACTCTTGGGTATCGGTAATGGCTACACCTTC
12	-	TRBV7-2	-	TRBJ2-1	CASSPYVGTQFF	TGTGCCAGCAGCCCCTACGTAGGGACTCAGTTCTTC
14	-	TRBV30	-	TRBJ2-5	CAWSPQLGGKTQYF	TGTGCCTGGAGTCCTCAACTAGGGGGAAAGACCCAGTACTTC
15	-	TRBV30	TRBD1	TRBJ1-5	CAWTGRTGHGQPQHF	TGTGCCTGGACTGGTAGGACAGGTCATGGTCAGCCCCAGCATTTT
18	-	TRBV9	TRBD1	TRBJ1-2	CASSPLAGGVGSAYGYTF	TGTGCCAGCAGCCCGCTGGCAGGGGGCGTAGGCTCGGCCTATGGCTACACCTTC
13	-	TRBV5-4	-	TRBJ1-2	CASSINTDYGYTF	TGTGCCAGCAGTATCAACACAGACTATGGCTACACCTTC
14	-	TRBV6-1	TRBD1	TRBJ1-2	CASTLRRDRDVYTF	TGTGCCAGCACCCTAAGACGGGACAGGGACGTTTACACCTTC
14	-	TRBV19	-	TRBJ1-1	CASSIAGFGTEAFF	TGTGCCAGTAGTATAGCTGGTTTCGGCACTGAAGCTTTCTTT
15	-	TRBV19	TRBD1	TRBJ2-7	CASRSKGQGPYEQYF	TGTGCCAGTAGAAGCAAGGGACAGGGACCTTACGAGCAGTACTTC
15	-	TRBV11-2	TRBD2	TRBJ2-7	CASSQTSGGYDEQYF	TGTGCCAGCAGTCAGACTAGCGGGGGTTATGACGAGCAGTACTTC
13	-	TRBV5-1	-	TRBJ1-1	CASSGLGSTEAFF	TGCGCCAGCAGCGGGTTGGGGAGCACTGAAGCTTTCTTT
15	-	TRBV5-6	-	TRBJ1-6	CASSLGRYTNSPLHF	TGTGCCAGCAGCTTGGGCAGATACACTAATTCACCCCTCCACTTT
15	-	TRBV14	TRBD1	TRBJ2-7	CASSQGPGTVYEQYF	TGTGCCAGCAGCCAAGGCCCTGGGACAGTCTACGAGCAGTACTTC
12	-	TRBV7-3	-	TRBJ2-3	CASSLTPDTQYF	TGTGCCAGCAGCTTAACGCCAGATACGCAGTATTTT
14	-	TRBV25-1	-	TRBJ1-5	CASSDLGNNQPQHF	TGTGCCAGCAGTGACCTAGGGAACAATCAGCCCCAGCATTTT
15	-	TRBV6-5	-	TRBJ2-7	CASSLGERSSYEQYF	TGTGCCAGCAGCCTCGGGGAGAGGAGCTCCTACGAGCAGTACTTC
13	-	TRBV27	-	TRBJ1-1	CASSTGTNTEAFF	TGTGCCAGCAGTACCGGGACGAACACTGAAGCTTTCTTT
14	-	TRBV2	-	TRBJ2-6	CASRWGAGANVLTF	TGTGCCAGCAGATGGGGGGCTGGGGCCAACGTCCTGACTTTC
17	-	TRBV30	TRBD2	TRBJ2-3	CASDGRLAGAPTDTQYF	TGTGCCTCGGACGGACGACTAGCGGGGGCCCCCACAGATACGCAGTATTTT
11	-	TRBV29-1	-	TRBJ2-3	CSVDLGDTQYF	TGCAGCGTTGACCTAGGGGATACGCAGTATTTT
15	-	TRBV12-5	-	TRBJ1-2	CASGLAPLGPVGYTF	TGTGCTAGTGGTTTGGCGCCCCTGGGCCCCGTGGGCTACACCTTC
15	-	TRBV30	-	TRBJ1-2	CAWRRRGAGLYGYTF	TGTGCCTGGAGGCGGAGGGGGGCCGGACTCTATGGCTACACCTTC
11	-	TRBV2	-	TRBJ2-5	CASSEVESQYF	TGTGCCAGCAGCGAGGTAGAGAGCCAGTACTTC
12	-	TRBV5-6	TRBD1	TRBJ2-1	CASSLRDRRQFF	TGTGCCAGCAGCTTGCGGGACAGGAGGCAGTTCTTC
15	once	TRBV7-6	-	TRBJ1-3	CASSLDDRRGNTIYF	TGTGCCAGCAGCTTAGACGACAGGAGGGGAAACACCATATATTTT
18	-	TRBV11-3	-	TRBJ2-2	CASSSSSKGTLGTGELFF	TGTGCCAGCAGCTCCTCCTCGAAAGGCACACTGGGAACCGGGGAGCTGTTTTTT
14	once	TRBV18	-	TRBJ2-7	CASSAGGSSEEQYF	TGTGCCAGCTCAGCAGGTGGCAGTTCGGAGGAGCAGTACTTC
16	-	TRBV23-1	-	TRBJ1-1	CASSQEQAAGNTEAFF	TGCGCCAGCAGTCAAGAGCAGGCTGCAGGGAACACTGAAGCTTTCTTT
13	-	TRBV27	-	TRBJ1-6	CASSRSRNSPLHF	TGTGCCAGCAGTCGATCGAGGAATTCACCCCTCCACTTT
14	-	TRBV27	TRBD1	TRBJ1-3	CASKGQGAGNTIYF	TGTGCCAGCAAGGGACAGGGGGCGGGAAACACCATATATTTT
17	-	TRBV11-2	-	TRBJ1-6	CASSLDSQGPYNSPLHF	TGTGCCAGCAGCTTAGATTCTCAGGGCCCCTATAATTCACCCCTCCACTTT
14	-	TRBV5-1	-	TRBJ1-1	CASSQGTRGTEAFF	TGCGCCAGCAGCCAGGGGACAAGGGGCACTGAAGCTTTCTTT
16	-	TRBV7-2	TRBD2	TRBJ2-1	CASSLVGTSGPNEQFF	TGTGCCAGCAGCTTAGTAGGGACTAGCGGGCCCAATGAGCAGTTCTTC
12	-	TRBV13	-	TRBJ1-2	CASSLGTYGYTF	TGTGCCAGCAGCTTGGGGACCTATGGCTACACCTTC
16	-	TRBV7-2	TRBD2	TRBJ2-7	CASSLELSGRVYEQYF	TGTGCCAGCAGCTTAGAACTTAGCGGGAGAGTTTACGAGCAGTACTTC
14	-	TRBV11-2	-	TRBJ2-7	CASSLNRVSYEQYF	TGTGCCAGCAGCTTAAACAGGGTCTCCTACGAGCAGTACTTC